The 8 T cell receptor beta chains given below trace back to one sample, sequenced in a study of blood T cell repertoires in COVID-19. The protocol was immunoSEQ multiplex PCR, while the TCRdb copy is restricted to in-frame clones and leaves out a portion. There are about 530,000 clones in the sample; 85% to 90% occur only once, and roughly 7.4% lies in the top ten. Sequencing was done on a sample of peripheral blood. These TCRs come from a woman in her forties or fifties with COVID-19, enrolled during active disease.

The rearrangement joins TRBV6-5 to TRBJ1-6, with a possible D match to TRBD1 (6 bases). CDR3 length: 13 amino acids. Trimming stripped 6 bases from V and 7 bases from J, with 10 bases between. Germline V CDR1 and CDR2: MNHEY, SVGAGI. The CDR3 is CASRRTANSPLHF. CDR3 bases: TGTGCCAGCAGGCGGACAGCAAATTCACCCCTCCACTTT.

This chain uses TRBV6-5 with TRBJ1-1; a possible D gene is TRBD1 (6 bases). The ends were cut back, 7 bases at V and 14 bases at J, with 26 bases in the middle. This CDR3 comprises 14 residues. CDR1 is MNHEY and CDR2 is SVGAGI in the germline V gene. The CDR3 reads CASNPAGTRRPGFF. DNA for the CDR3: TGTGCCAGCAACCCCGCCGGGACACGCCGCCCCGGGTTCTTT.

The chain joins TRBV30 to TRBJ2-3, with 9 bases aligning to TRBD2. The germline gives CDR1 GTSNPN, CDR2 SVGIG (reference sequence). After removal of 4 bases from V and 5 bases from J, the junction contained 7 bases not matched to a gene. The CDR3 has 14 residues. The CDR3 region has the DNA TGTGCCTGGACGAGGGGACTAGCAGGAGATACGCAGTATTTT. Its translation: CAWTRGLAGDTQYF. The full variable domain, with the rest looked up from reference TRBV30 and TRBJ2-3, is SQTIHQWPATLVQPVGSPLSLECTVEGTSNPNLYWYRQAAGRGLQLLFYSVGIGQISSEVPQNLSASRPQDRQFILSSKKLLLSDSGFYLCAWTRGLAGDTQYFGPGTRLTVL.

The chain employs TRBV6-6 and TRBJ1-2; D may be TRBD1 (5 bases). V shed 4 bases and J shed 2 bases, with 11 bases lying between them. From germline, CDR1 is MNHNY and CDR2 SVGAGI (reference sequence). The CDR3 sequence is 14 residues long. The CDR3 reads CASSSTGGNYGYTF. In nucleotides, the CDR3 is TGTGCCAGCAGTTCCACCGGGGGAAACTATGGCTACACCTTC.

The rearrangement links TRBV5-8 to TRBJ2-7; D may be TRBD2 (5 bases). V dropped 0 bases and J dropped 7 bases, with 11 bases sitting between them. Germline V gene sequence: CDR1 SGHTS, CDR2 YDEGEE. This CDR3 comprises 13 residues. The CDR3 sequence: CASSLVAPGEQYF. The CDR3 nucleotides read TGTGCCAGCAGCTTGGTGGCCCCGGGGGAGCAGTACTTC.

This rearrangement joins TRBV6-5 to TRBJ1-2, with 7 bases fitting TRBD1. V shed 5 bases, J shed 4 bases, and the junction held 10 bases outside the gene matches. The CDR3 is 15 amino acids. CDR1 is MNHEY, CDR2 SVGAGI, per germline. CDR3 in amino acids: CASSRATGLSYGYTF. DNA of the CDR3: TGTGCCAGCAGTAGAGCGACAGGGTTGAGCTATGGCTACACCTTC.

The V gene is TRBV5-5, the J gene TRBJ2-7; 10 nucleotides match TRBD1. With 3 bases clipped from V and 2 bases from J, the junction kept 8 bases outside the gene matches. The CDR3 has 16 residues. From germline, CDR1 is SGHKS and CDR2 YYEKEE (reference sequence). The CDR3 DNA reads TGTGCCAGCAGCTGGTCGGCGGGACAGGGGACCTACGAGCAGTACTTC. Amino acid sequence: CASSWSAGQGTYEQYF.

V and J are TRBV3-1 (or the pseudogene TRBV3-2) and TRBJ1-5, with D maybe TRBD1 (5 bases). The V end was cut by 4 bases, the J end by 7 bases, with 11 bases between. From germline, CDR1 is LGHDT and CDR2 YNNKEL (reference sequence). The CDR3 is 13 amino acids. The CDR3 spells CASSPQGKQPQHF. The DNA for the CDR3 is TGTGCCAGCAGCCCCCAGGGAAAACAGCCCCAGCATTTT.